One TCR beta chain is described in this entry. No antigen is known for it. This sample stems from a study of cytomegalovirus exposure and HLA in healthy donors. Findings of the study overall: Follow-up analysis seemed to connect common viral pathogens with several of the most significant clusters identified. Researchers counted roughly 150 TCR beta chains as cytomegalovirus-associated.

Primers included in the PCR were 60 Vbeta and 13 Jbeta primers. The table came from immunoSEQ multiplex PCR; TCRdb's copy has only in-frame clones and leaves some out. The sample holds 150,000 to 250,000 clones, 70% to 85% seen once. The CDR3 is 13 residues long. Germline V gene data show CDR1 as SGHVS and CDR2 as FNYEAQ. The ends were cut back, 5 bases at V and 3 bases at J, with 10 bases in the middle. The J gene is TRBJ1-2, the V gene TRBV7-6; D might be TRBD1 (5 bases). The sample taken for sequencing was PBMCs. The source is a woman under 40 in good health and CMV-seropositive. CDR3 loop: CASSPGGYYGYTF. DNA of the CDR3: TGTGCCAGCAGCCCCGGGGGTTACTATGGCTACACCTTC.